Shown below are 11 T cell receptor beta chains from a single sample sequenced in a study of blood T cell repertoires in COVID-19. Generated by immunoSEQ multiplex PCR, the TCRdb table keeps only in-frame clones and is missing some. The sample gives 250,000 to 300,000 clones, roughly 80% of which show up once; around 3.9% is in the top ten. The sequenced sample was PBMCs or T cells enriched from blood (not recorded which). The receptors stem from a young man with acute COVID-19.

The sample holds a few counts of this clone. CDR3 loop: CAWSSAGNSNQPQHF. The CDR3 coding sequence is TGTGCCTGGAGTAGTGCGGGGAATAGCAATCAGCCCCAGCATTTT. V is TRBV30 and J is TRBJ1-5; no reliable D call. The CDR3 covers 15 residues. Trimming stripped 2 bases from V and 0 bases from J, with 11 bases between. The germline gives CDR1 GTSNPN, CDR2 SVGIG (reference sequence).

The V call is TRBV5-4, the J call TRBJ2-3; 8 nucleotides line up with TRBD1. Per the germline V gene, CDR1 is SGHNT and CDR2 is YYREEE (reference sequence). J was trimmed by 5 bases and V by 4 bases; bases with no gene match: 6. The CDR3 sequence is 14 residues long. Here the CDR3 DNA reads TGTGCCAGCAGCCCGACAGGGGTCCGAGATACGCAGTATTTT. Its protein product is CASSPTGVRDTQYF.

This clone was seen a handful of times. The chain uses TRBV3-1 (or the pseudogene TRBV3-2) and TRBJ1-2, with 9 bases fitting TRBD1. The junction had 5 bases not matched to a gene; V was cut back by 3 bases and J by 6 bases. This CDR3 is built from 14 residues. Germline-derived CDR1 and CDR2 are LGHDT and YNNKEL (reference sequence). The CDR3 DNA reads TGTGCCAGCAGCCAGGGGACAGGGTTGAATGGCTACACCTTC. Amino acids: CASSQGTGLNGYTF.

V usage is TRBV6-5 and J usage is TRBJ2-1, with 9 positions matching TRBD2. V lost 4 bases to trimming and J lost 6 bases; unmatched junction nucleotides: 4. Per the germline V gene, CDR1 is MNHEY and CDR2 is SVGAGI. The CDR3 covers 14 residues. CDR3 protein: CASSSRLAANEQFF. The CDR3 coding sequence is TGTGCCAGCAGTTCACGACTAGCGGCCAATGAGCAGTTCTTC.

This clone was detected a few times. The chain uses TRBV7-6 and TRBJ1-5, with 7 nucleotides matching TRBD1. The V gene end was trimmed by 3 bases and the J gene end by 5 bases; junction bases not matched to a gene: 7. Germline CDR1 is SGHVS and CDR2 is FNYEAQ. This CDR3 contains 15 residues. The CDR3 reads CASSLTQGGDQPQHF. In DNA form, the CDR3 reads TGTGCCAGCAGCTTGACCCAGGGGGGAGATCAGCCCCAGCATTTT.

This clone has only a few counts. The chain joins TRBV27 to TRBJ1-2; 9 positions agree with TRBD1. The CDR3 runs 14 residues. V lost 6 bases and J lost 6; bases outside the gene matches: 8. The V gene's germline CDR1 is MNHEY and CDR2 SMNVEV (reference sequence). CDR3 amino acids: CASSRRTGEDGYTF. The CDR3 DNA is TGTGCCAGCAGCCGTCGGACAGGGGAGGATGGCTACACCTTC.

The V and J genes are TRBV14 and TRBJ1-1, with D possibly TRBD1 on 5 matching bases. Germline V gene data show CDR1 as SGHDN and CDR2 as FVKESK. The CDR3 has 14 residues. Trimming pared 0 bases from V and 4 bases from J, leaving 9 bases between. The CDR3 DNA reads as TGTGCCAGCAGCCAAGAGCGGGGCGTCACTGAAGCTTTCTTT. Its protein product is CASSQERGVTEAFF.

The count of this clone is one. The CDR3 is CASSLTAGIYNEQFF. CDR3 bases: TGTGCCAGCAGTTTAACAGCGGGAATTTACAATGAGCAGTTCTTC. This chain joins TRBV6-6 and TRBJ2-1, with TRBD2 matching over 7 bases. Trimming cost V 4 bases and J 4 bases; bases outside gene matches: 7. The V gene's germline CDR1 is MNHNY and CDR2 SVGAGI (reference sequence). This CDR3 has 15 amino acids.

The V and J genes are TRBV7-2 and TRBJ1-6; no definite D call. V dropped 2 bases and J dropped 7 bases, with 6 bases sitting between them. This CDR3 comprises 13 residues. Germline assignment: CDR1 SGHTA and CDR2 FQGNSA. This chain's CDR3 is CASSLHRNSPLHF. Here the CDR3 DNA reads TGTGCCAGCAGCTTACACAGAAATTCACCCCTCCACTTT.

The genes are TRBV11-2 and TRBJ2-2; 8 positions agree with TRBD1. J gave up 5 bases and V 5 bases, and 10 bases lay outside the gene matches. Germline V gene sequence: CDR1 SGHAT, CDR2 FQNNGV. This CDR3 is 16 amino acids long. In DNA, the CDR3 is TGTGCCAGCAGCGGAGGGGCAGGGGGCGCGACCGGGGAGCTGTTTTTT. Amino acid sequence: CASSGGAGGATGELFF.

This chain joins TRBV27 and TRBJ1-1; 10 bases align to TRBD1. V shed 6 bases and J 4 bases; nucleotides not matched to a gene: 11. Germline values: CDR1 MNHEY, CDR2 SMNVEV (reference sequence). The CDR3 contains 16 residues. CDR3 residues: CASRSTGGGLGTEAFF. CDR3 DNA: TGTGCCAGCAGATCGACAGGGGGCGGTTTGGGCACTGAAGCTTTCTTT.